This T cell receptor (beta chain) was sequenced in a study of PD-1 blockade in classical Hodgkin lymphoma (dated by TCRdb to the early 2020s). The study in broad terms: Nivolumab dosing was 3 mg/kg intravenously every 2 weeks, continuing until either disease progression or unacceptable toxicity. The study used TCR beta sequencing and CyTOF to define a peripheral blood immune signature of response to PD-1 blockade in classical Hodgkin lymphoma. What the work shows at the level of the full study, not this receptor alone: Lower diversity was seen in patients whose nivolumab began less than 1 year after ASCT, and these patients were left out of later analyses so that immune reconstitution would not confound the results. A significant rise by C4D1 was seen in CD4+ but not CD8+ TCR diversity (p=0.0027 vs p=0.16), with the rise being most apparent in complete responders (p=0.02). Trial patients achieving complete response had baseline diversity similar to newly diagnosed patients, whereas partial responders and progressors had significantly lower diversity. Newly diagnosed patients were reported to have lower baseline TCR diversity than healthy donors, and relapsed/refractory patients were reported to have lower baseline TCR diversity still. The study was restricted to a single clinical trial cohort, and the causes of repertoire differences, possibly disease activity or prior therapy, were left undefined.

Genomic DNA was extracted with the Qiagen DNeasy kit from unsorted PBMCs and from negatively selected CD4+ and CD8+ fractions. TCR beta CDR3 regions were subjected to amplification by immunoSEQ multiplex PCR with primers that anneal to V and J segments. A synthetic immune receptor repertoire was used to minimize amplification bias, and remaining bias was computationally removed after sequencing. The authors' pipeline ran thus. Repertoire diversity was quantified as the Shannon entropy index using custom Python scripts. Unsorted, CD4+ and CD8+ repertoires were analyzed separately, except in combined analyses where CD4+ and CD8+ sequences were merged in silico. A clone was considered expanded if an increase in frequency of at least 2-fold after treatment relative to C1D1 was found, and a pseudocount of 0.5 was applied to clones undetected at baseline. Clones with 0 or 1 copy at C1D1 were defined as singleton clones, while clones with 2 or more copies were defined as non-singleton clones. By matching protein sequences in sorted samples from the same patient, clones expanded in unsorted samples were annotated as CD4+, CD8+ or unknown. Wilcoxon tests were applied to paired samples to test diversity changes from C1D1 to C4D1. The table comes from immuneACCESS by way of TCRdb, which keeps in-frame sequences with V and J called. Part of the clones is missing from these tables; in studies checked, under half for an unresolved V gene and the rest for unknown reasons. V, J and clone size derive from that table, while D and trimming were established from the DNA sequence. Within this sample are approximately 30,000 clones, with about 80% of them counted one time only. Of the sample, around 16% is held by the ten largest clones.

In regard to this clone: The antigen it recognizes is unknown. No quality values exist for individual bases; no much larger clone is one base distant.

The germline ends are 16 bases apart after V is trimmed by 4 bases and J by 1 base. The CDR3 sequence holds 16 residues, the cysteine and phenylalanine included. Just CDR3 DNA is preserved here, 48 bases in frame from base 1. The germline V gene (reference sequence) supplies CDR1 SGHAT and CDR2 FQDESV. The sample's time point label, decoded: cycle 4 day 1 (C4D1), after six to seven weeks of nivolumab. Every trial patient had relapsed following autologous stem cell transplantation, and prior brentuximab vedotin exposure was what differed among cohorts A, B and C. The trial cohort was composed of about 54 patients with relapsed/refractory classical Hodgkin lymphoma, for whom complete response, partial response or progressive disease was recorded as best overall response. Trial patients were treated with single-agent nivolumab in the multi-cohort phase II CheckMate 205 trial. An independent review committee assessed best overall response by applying the 2007 International Working Group response criteria. Trial PBMCs were collected just before the start of nivolumab (C1D1) and during therapy at cycle 2 day 1 and cycle 4 day 1. Peripheral blood was collected in 8 mL Vacutainer Cell Preparation Tubes, from which PBMCs were isolated by centrifugation and then cryopreserved.

This receptor was taken from a human donor with classical Hodgkin lymphoma. The sample in question was peripheral blood mononuclear cells (PBMCs), obtained before the fourth cycle of nivolumab. The V and J segments used are TRBV11-1 and TRBJ1-1, with the D gene not confidently named. The DNA sequence follows: TGTGCCAGCAGCTCCGGATTAAGAGCCGGGAACACTGAAGCTTTCTTT. The encoded protein is CASSSGLRAGNTEAFF.